Listed here are 7 T cell receptor beta chains from one sample, sequenced in a study of blood T cell repertoires in COVID-19. Only in-frame clones appear in the TCRdb table, and some are missing; sequencing was by immunoSEQ multiplex PCR. The sample lists under 400,000 clones; roughly 85% were seen once. Input material: PBMCs or T cells enriched from blood (not recorded which). The receptors were gathered from a woman between 40 and 50 years old with acute COVID-19.

The chain joins TRBV6-1 to TRBJ1-1; maybe TRBD1 (5 bases). The V gene lost 3 bases and the J gene lost 5 bases, with 10 bases spanning the gap. Germline loops: CDR1 MNHNS, CDR2 SASEGT. CDR3 size: 13 residues. CDR3 in amino acids: CASSEGGRTEAFF. In DNA form, the CDR3 reads TGTGCCAGCAGTGAGGGGGGGAGGACTGAAGCTTTCTTT.

The chain carries TRBV9 and TRBJ2-1; TRBD2 matches 9 bases. The CDR3 extends over 15 amino acids. V was clipped by 3 bases and J by 4 bases; unmatched bases: 5. The germline V gene has CDR1 SGDLS and CDR2 YYNGEE. The DNA of the CDR3 is TGTGCCAGCAGCGGCCCTAGCGGGGATTACAATGAGCAGTTCTTC. It yields the protein CASSGPSGDYNEQFF.

There are a few counts of this clone. CDR3 amino acids: CATRPNDQGVLNYGYTF. The CDR3 region has the DNA TGTGCCACCCGCCCAAATGACCAGGGGGTACTGAACTATGGCTACACCTTC. The J gene is TRBJ1-2, the V gene TRBV15, with 7 bases lining up with TRBD1. The CDR3 runs to 17 residues. Germline assignment: CDR1 LNHNV and CDR2 YYDKDF (reference sequence). J gave up 2 bases and V 8 bases, and 17 bases lay outside the gene matches.

The chain links TRBV5-1 to TRBJ1-6; TRBD1 aligns across 10 bases. The CDR3 runs to 15 residues. V trimming: 4 bases; J trimming: 9 bases; junction bases outside the gene matches: 7. Germline-derived CDR1 and CDR2 are SGHRS and YFSETQ. CDR3 residues: CASSVDRGQGSPLHF. Written as DNA, the CDR3 is TGCGCCAGCAGCGTCGACAGGGGGCAGGGTTCACCCCTCCACTTT.

The J gene is TRBJ2-5, the V gene TRBV6-2 or TRBV6-3, with 7 positions matching TRBD2. CDR3 length: 17 residues. Germline loops: CDR1 MNHEY, CDR2 SVGEGT. V shed 0 bases and J 5 bases; nucleotides not matched to a gene: 12. In nucleotides, the CDR3 is TGTGCCAGCAGTTACTCGGGGCTAGCGGACCCACGGGAGACCCAGTACTTC. This sequence encodes CASSYSGLADPRETQYF.

The chain combines TRBV7-2 with TRBJ2-7, with 9 bases matching TRBD1. Germline assignment: CDR1 SGHTA and CDR2 FQGNSA. The length of the CDR3 is 15 residues. The V segment lost 0 bases and the J segment 4 bases; nucleotides outside the gene matches: 4. DNA of the CDR3: TGTGCCAGCAGCTTAGCCCCGGGACAGGGTTACGAGCAGTACTTC. Translated: CASSLAPGQGYEQYF. Combining the CDR3 with reference TRBV7-2 and TRBJ2-7 gives the whole variable domain GAGVSQSPSNKVTEKGKDVELRCDPISGHTALYWYRQSLGQGLEFLIYFQGNSAPDKSGLPSDRFSAERTGGSVSTLTIQRTQQEDSAVYLCASSLAPGQGYEQYFGPGTRLTVT.

This clone was seen a single time. This sequence joins TRBV14 and TRBJ2-7, with 9 nucleotides matching TRBD1. The CDR3 has 15 residues. CDR1 and CDR2 (germline): SGHDN, FVKESK. The J segment lost 4 bases and the V segment lost 3 bases, leaving 7 bases of the junction unmatched. This chain's CDR3 is CASSHRGDRVYEQYF. The DNA of the CDR3 is TGTGCCAGCAGCCACCGCGGGGACAGGGTGTACGAGCAGTACTTC.